A selection of T cell receptor beta chains follows, all from one sample in a study of Ad26.COV2.S vaccination and SARS-CoV-2 variants. Clones were sequenced by immunoSEQ multiplex PCR, and TCRdb holds only the in-frame ones, with some missing. The top ten hold roughly 6% of the sample, which has 180,000 or so clones, around 88% seen once. The material sequenced was peripheral blood, taken after recovery from COVID-19. The receptors derive from a human donor who had recovered from COVID-19. The CDR3 runs from the conserved cysteine through the conserved F or W. Each record gives: D gene, CDR3 length, V gene, J gene, clone size, CDR3 protein, CDR3 DNA. A D gene is named only where the DNA matches it firmly. Size is omitted from some rows. Given values are once, few, many or a class for expanded clones.

NA	13	TRBV25-1	TRBJ1-2	NA	CASSENAPPGYTF	TGTGCCAGCAGTGAAAACGCCCCACCTGGCTACACCTTC
NA	15	TRBV9	TRBJ2-3	NA	CASSVVPSGTDTQYF	TGTGCCAGCAGCGTAGTCCCCTCGGGCACAGATACGCAGTATTTT
NA	14	TRBV9	TRBJ1-2	NA	CASSPHKGSYGYTF	TGTGCCAGCAGCCCCCACAAAGGCTCCTATGGCTACACCTTC
TRBD1	14	TRBV5-1	TRBJ2-1	NA	CASSLGQGMDEQFF	TGCGCCAGCAGCTTGGGACAGGGGATGGATGAGCAGTTCTTC
TRBD1	16	TRBV7-9	TRBJ1-4	NA	CASSSEIQGRGGKLFF	TGTGCCAGCAGCTCCGAGATACAGGGGAGGGGAGGAAAACTGTTTTTT
NA	11	TRBV4-2	TRBJ2-3	NA	CASSLGDTQYF	TGTGCCAGCAGCTTAGGGGATACGCAGTATTTT
NA	18	TRBV28	TRBJ2-3	NA	CASSMTESLQPSTDTQYF	TGTGCCAGTTCGATGACAGAATCCTTGCAACCTAGCACAGATACGCAGTATTTT
NA	14	TRBV6-6	TRBJ1-3	NA	CASTLRGSGNTIYF	TGTGCCAGCACTCTAAGGGGCTCTGGAAACACCATATATTTT
NA	15	TRBV7-3	TRBJ2-1	NA	CASSLSSYSYNEQFF	TGTGCCAGCAGCTTATCTAGCTACTCCTACAATGAGCAGTTCTTC
TRBD1	16	TRBV10-3	TRBJ1-4	NA	CAISESPGQANEKLFF	TGTGCCATCAGTGAGTCCCCGGGACAGGCCAATGAAAAACTGTTTTTT
NA	13	TRBV5-1	TRBJ2-5	NA	CASSGLPGETQYF	TGCGCCAGCAGCGGCCTTCCAGGGGAGACCCAGTACTTC
NA	13	TRBV5-6	TRBJ2-1	once	CASSFVGYNEQFF	TGTGCCAGCAGCTTCGTGGGGTACAATGAGCAGTTCTTC
NA	13	TRBV9	TRBJ2-2	NA	CASSVARTGELFF	TGTGCCAGCAGCGTAGCAAGAACCGGGGAGCTGTTTTTT
NA	15	TRBV19	TRBJ2-3	NA	CASSIGTANTDTQYF	TGTGCCAGTAGTATCGGAACGGCAAACACAGATACGCAGTATTTT
NA	13	TRBV3-1/TRBV3-2	TRBJ1-4	NA	CASSQDLIGPLFF	TGTGCCAGCAGCCAAGATCTAATAGGACCACTGTTTTTT
NA	15	TRBV9	TRBJ2-3	NA	CASSVEQGGPDTQYF	TGTGCCAGCAGCGTAGAACAGGGGGGGCCTGATACGCAGTATTTT
NA	13	TRBV7-9	TRBJ1-1	once	CASSRGGNTEAFF	TGTGCCAGCAGTCGCGGGGGGAACACTGAAGCTTTCTTT
TRBD2	19	TRBV4-2	TRBJ2-7	NA	CASSHAVRTSGNIVHEQYF	TGTGCCAGCAGCCACGCTGTAAGGACTAGCGGGAATATCGTCCACGAGCAGTACTTC
NA	19	TRBV3-1/TRBV3-2	TRBJ1-2	NA	CASSQDLRVSGTPNYGYTF	TGTGCCAGCAGCCAAGATCTTCGGGTAAGCGGGACACCAAACTATGGCTACACCTTC
NA	14	TRBV7-2	TRBJ1-1	once	CASSPDSQNTEAFF	TGTGCCAGCAGCCCCGACAGTCAGAACACTGAAGCTTTCTTT
NA	13	TRBV20-1	TRBJ2-3	NA	CSASGGVGDTQYF	TGCAGTGCTAGTGGGGGAGTTGGGGATACGCAGTATTTT
NA	13	TRBV28	TRBJ2-7	NA	CASSLIRGYEQYF	TGTGCCAGCAGTTTAATCAGGGGTTACGAGCAGTACTTC
TRBD1	16	TRBV27	TRBJ2-7	NA	CASIKFTGTGGGEQYF	TGTGCCAGCATTAAATTTACTGGGACAGGGGGCGGGGAGCAGTACTTC
NA	13	TRBV2	TRBJ2-3	once	CASSQDFTDTQYF	TGTGCCAGCAGTCAGGACTTCACAGATACGCAGTATTTT
NA	17	TRBV28	TRBJ2-5	NA	CASRAALGRGLTETQYF	TGTGCCAGCAGAGCGGCCCTAGGGAGGGGGCTGACGGAGACCCAGTACTTC
TRBD1	15	TRBV9	TRBJ1-3	NA	CASSEQGASGNTIYF	TGTGCCAGCAGCGAACAGGGGGCCTCTGGAAACACCATATATTTT
NA	15	TRBV7-9	TRBJ1-6	NA	CASSPNPSYNSPLHF	TGTGCCAGCAGCCCGAATCCCTCCTATAATTCACCCCTCCACTTT
NA	14	TRBV20-1	TRBJ1-3	NA	CSASRDGSGNTIYF	TGCAGTGCTAGTAGAGACGGCTCTGGAAACACCATATATTTT
TRBD1	14	TRBV11-2	TRBJ1-6	NA	CASSLDRGGLSLHF	TGTGCCAGCAGCTTGGACAGGGGAGGTCTTTCCCTCCACTTT
NA	11	TRBV7-9	TRBJ1-1	NA	CASSPLGEAFF	TGTGCCAGCAGCCCGCTGGGGGAAGCTTTCTTT
NA	11	TRBV18	TRBJ2-1	NA	CASSPQNEQFF	TGTGCCAGCTCACCCCAGAATGAGCAGTTCTTC
NA	13	TRBV12-3/TRBV12-4	TRBJ2-2	NA	CASSLFNTGELFF	TGTGCCAGCAGTTTATTCAACACCGGGGAGCTGTTTTTT
NA	17	TRBV21-1	TRBJ2-5	NA	CASSKCWEPVFGETQYF	TGTGCCAGCAGCAAATGCTGGGAACCTGTGTTCGGGGAGACCCAGTACTTC
NA	18	TRBV4-1	TRBJ2-1	NA	CASSQMRSAILSYNEQFF	TGCGCCAGCAGCCAAATGCGGTCAGCGATCCTCTCCTACAATGAGCAGTTCTTC